The 23 T cell receptor beta chains below were found in one sample sequenced in a study of regulatory T cells in long-lasting Graves disease. The time point denotes: persistent/refractory GD, antithyroid drugs over 5 years with positive TRAb. The TCR library was made from RNA that had been extracted from PBMCs in TRIzol. CDR3 regions were amplified by Arm-PCR using iRepertoire HTBI primers to build TCR beta libraries. TCRdb analysed the multiplex PCR reads with MiXCR anew, one entry per CDR3 protein. Of about 400,000 distinct CDR3 sequences listed, under 25% are singletons. Sequences were derived from peripheral blood mononuclear cells (PBMCs), sampled when the disease was refractory, from a patient treated with antithyroid drugs. The receptors originated from a female donor with Graves disease.

V and J are TRBV30 and TRBJ1-3, with TRBD1 identical over 7 bases. The CDR3 contains 17 residues. Per germline, CDR1 GTSNPN and CDR2 SVGIG (reference sequence). Germline trimming cut 2 bases from V and 4 bases from J; bases unmatched to any gene: 14. DNA for the CDR3: TGTGCCTGGAGTATCCGGCGGGGGACAGCAAACGGAAACACCATATATTTT. This gives the protein CAWSIRRGTANGNTIYF. Full variable domain (missing parts from reference TRBV30 and TRBJ1-3): SQTIHQWPATLVQPVGSPLSLECTVEGTSNPNLYWYRQAAGRGLQLLFYSVGIGQISSEVPQNLSASRPQDRQFILSSKKLLLSDSGFYLCAWSIRRGTANGNTIYFGEGSWLTVV.

Turning to this clonotype: Given the absence of the conserved phenylalanine or tryptophan at the CDR3 end, a read error is likely. The DNA is omitted, as the CDR3 cannot be located on it reliably, and the CDR3 follows TCRdb's listing. The gene calls are TRBV18 and TRBJ2-7. CDR1 KGHSH and CDR2 LQKENI come from the germline V gene. The CDR3 is 9 residues long, counting both termini. The CDR3 sequence is CASSPLQQS.

This clonotype was seen at least ten times. V gene TRBV27 combines with J gene TRBJ2-7; possibly TRBD2 for D (5 bases). V was cut by 6 bases and J by 9 bases, with 15 bases left in between. Germline V gene lookup returns CDR1 MNHEY and CDR2 SMNVEV (reference sequence). The CDR3 contains 12 residues. The CDR3 region has the DNA TGTGCCAGCAGCCCGACGGGAAGTGGGCAGTACTTC. It specifies CASSPTGSGQYF.

This chain joins TRBV28 and TRBJ1-4; D not resolved. The germline CDR1 and CDR2 sequences are MDHEN and SYDVKM. This CDR3 contains 15 residues. The V gene lost 6 bases and the J gene lost 8 bases, with 19 bases spanning the gap. As DNA, the CDR3 is TGTGCCAGCAGCTCGAAGACCCAATACTACGAAAAACTGTTTTTT. Its translation: CASSSKTQYYEKLFF.

This clonotype was observed many times. The chain is built from TRBV20-1 and TRBJ1-5, with D hard to call. Trimming took off 6 bases at V and 3 bases at J, with 24 bases between the two ends. Germline V gene sequence: CDR1 DFQATT, CDR2 SNEGSKA (reference sequence). The CDR3 length is 17 residues. This chain's CDR3 is CSAQRIPPTVINQPQHF. In DNA form, the CDR3 reads TGCAGTGCCCAACGAATTCCACCAACAGTGATCAATCAGCCCCAGCATTTT.

Worth noting for this clonotype: This clone may be a read error of a much larger clone one base away. V is TRBV7-9 and J is TRBJ2-6; TRBD1 aligns across 7 bases. Losses at the gene ends were 4 bases for V and 9 bases for J; bases not matched to a gene: 6. Germline-derived CDR1 and CDR2 are SEHNR and FQNEAQ (reference sequence). The length of the CDR3 is 14 residues. CDR3 in amino acids: CASSSMGQLNVLTF. As DNA, the CDR3 is TGTGCCAGCAGCTCAATGGGACAGCTCAACGTCCTGACTTTC.

Ten or more counts support this clonotype. J is TRBJ2-7 and V is TRBV27; 7 bases are a match to TRBD1. With V trimmed by 5 bases and J by 3 bases, 10 bases remained unmatched. CDR1 and CDR2 from the germline V gene are MNHEY and SMNVEV (reference sequence). The CDR3 has 15 residues. This CDR3 is CASSSPGQLIYEQYF. CDR3 nucleotide sequence: TGTGCCAGCAGTAGTCCGGGACAGCTCATCTACGAGCAGTACTTC.

The CDR3 nucleotides are TGTGCCAGCAGCGTAGGGGCCTCGCTCTACGAGCAGTACTTC. Translation gives CASSVGASLYEQYF. This chain uses TRBV9 with TRBJ2-7, with D unresolved. Germline assignment: CDR1 SGDLS and CDR2 YYNGEE. The ends were cut back, 0 bases at V and 3 bases at J, with 10 bases in the middle. This CDR3 contains 14 residues.

Concerning this clonotype itself: The junction departs from the called germline gene at one end, perhaps through a read error. This chain joins TRBV10-3 and TRBJ2-3, with 11 bases that match TRBD2. In germline, CDR1 is ENHRY, CDR2 SYGVKD. The CDR3 spans 21 residues. Here the CDR3 DNA reads TGTGCCAGCAGTTACTCCTCCGTCAGGACCATGACTAGCGGGAAGGCAGATACGCAGTATTTT. Its protein is CASSYSSVRTMTSGKADTQYF.

This clonotype has ten or more counts. The chain joins TRBV7-2 to TRBJ1-4; D not resolved. In germline, CDR1 is SGHTA, CDR2 FQGNSA. The CDR3 has 17 amino acids. The V end was cut by 1 base, the J end by 3 bases, with 15 bases between. CDR3 coding DNA: TGTGCCAGCAGCTTAGAATGGCAGGTTGTATCTAATGAAAAACTGTTTTTT. Translated, it gives CASSLEWQVVSNEKLFF.

This clonotype was observed a few times. This chain connects TRBV7-9 to TRBJ2-2, with a weak D call TRBD1 (5 bases). This CDR3 comprises 16 residues. CDR1 and CDR2 from the germline V gene are SEHNR and FQNEAQ (reference sequence). Trimming took off 4 bases at V and 1 base at J, with 13 bases between the two ends. The CDR3 here is CASSSLRGQNTGELFF. In nucleotides, the CDR3 is TGTGCCAGCAGCTCGTTAAGGGGTCAGAACACCGGGGAGCTGTTTTTT.

This clonotype has at least ten counts. The J gene is TRBJ1-1, the V gene TRBV11-2, with 9 positions matching TRBD1. The J segment lost 3 bases and the V segment lost 5 bases, leaving 13 bases of the junction unmatched. The CDR3 is made up of 17 amino acids. Per the germline V gene, CDR1 is SGHAT and CDR2 is FQNNGV. DNA for the CDR3: TGTGCCAGCAGCCCCCGGGACAGGGCGGACTGGGACACTGAAGCTTTCTTT. It is translated as CASSPRDRADWDTEAFF. The full variable domain, completed using reference TRBV11-2 and TRBJ1-1, is EAGVAQSPRYKIIEKRQSVAFWCNPISGHATLYWYQQILGQGPKLLIQFQNNGVVDDSQLPKDRFSAERLKGVDSTLKIQPAKLEDSAVYLCASSPRDRADWDTEAFFGQGTRLTVV.

About this clonotype: One base away lies a much larger clone, so this may be a sequencing read error. This chain uses TRBV27 with TRBJ2-7; TRBD1 matches at 12 bases. This CDR3 has 15 amino acids. Looked up from germline, CDR1 is MNHEY and CDR2 is SMNVEV (reference sequence). The CDR3 here is CVSRRGTGGMYEQYF. CDR3 DNA sequence: TGTGTCAGCAGAAGGGGGACAGGGGGCATGTACGAGCAGTACTTC.

The table lists this clonotype with a few counts. V usage is TRBV7-2 and J usage is TRBJ1-2, with 7 bases identical to TRBD1. This CDR3 spans 17 amino acids. The V and J ends lost 1 base and 4 bases, in that order; junction bases with no gene match: 12. CDR1 is SGHTA and CDR2 is FQGNSA in the germline V gene. This chain's CDR3 is CASSLDLGQGEGYGYTF. The CDR3 nucleotides are TGTGCCAGCAGCTTAGACTTGGGCCAGGGGGAGGGCTATGGCTACACCTTC.

This chain joins TRBV6-1 and TRBJ2-7; 10 bases agree with TRBD2. Germline lookup yields CDR1 MNHNS and CDR2 SASEGT. V was clipped by 6 bases and J by 2 bases; unmatched bases: 10. This CDR3 comprises 16 residues. CDR3 sequence (DNA): TGTGCCAGCAGCCGGGTCAGCGGGACTAGCGCCTACGAGCAGTACTTC. Its translation: CASSRVSGTSAYEQYF.

This clonotype appeared many times. The chain has TRBV28 and TRBJ1-2; D not certain. This CDR3 has 13 residues. Trimming cost V 3 bases and J 8 bases, with 13 bases left between them. The germline V gene encodes CDR1 MDHEN and CDR2 SYDVKM. In nucleotides, the CDR3 is TGTGCCAGCAGTTTTGCTGGTGTTGACGGCTACACCTTC. Translation: CASSFAGVDGYTF.

J is TRBJ1-3 and V is TRBV6-1; D gene ambiguous. Trimming took 6 bases from V and 0 from J, leaving 9 bases between them. Germline CDR1 MNHNS, CDR2 SASEGT. The CDR3 has 14 amino acids. In DNA form, the CDR3 reads TGTGCCAGCAGCTCCAGCACCTCTGGAAACACCATATATTTT. Protein sequence: CASSSSTSGNTIYF.

The V and J genes are TRBV7-6 and TRBJ2-7; 10 bases are a match to TRBD1. The CDR3 sequence is 18 residues long. Germline CDR1 SGHVS, CDR2 FNYEAQ. V shed 4 bases, J shed 1 base, and the junction held 13 bases outside the gene matches. CDR3 residues: CASSSGTGAPPRSYEQYF. For the CDR3, the DNA is TGTGCCAGCAGCTCAGGGACAGGGGCGCCTCCCAGGTCCTACGAGCAGTACTTC.

The count of this clonotype is one. With a much larger clone just one base away, this may be a read error. This chain joins TRBV19 and TRBJ2-7; D might be TRBD2 (6 bases). The CDR3 totals 14 residues. Germline V gene lookup returns CDR1 LNHDA and CDR2 SQIVND (reference sequence). Deletions cut 9 bases from V and 4 bases from J, with 19 bases between. The CDR3 sequence is CASNRGGDAYEQYF. The CDR3 bases are TGTGCCAGCAATAGAGGAGGGGACGCGTACGAGCAGTACTTC.

The chain employs TRBV7-6 and TRBJ2-7; D is undetermined. V was cut by 1 base and J by 6 bases, with 19 bases left in between. Germline V gene lookup returns CDR1 SGHVS and CDR2 FNYEAQ. The CDR3 has 16 amino acids. The CDR3 here is CASSLVSSFLIGEQYF. The CDR3 bases are TGTGCCAGCAGCTTAGTTTCCTCCTTCCTGATAGGCGAGCAGTACTTC.

The rearrangement joins TRBV24-1 to TRBJ2-2; 10 bases align to TRBD2. V trimming: 0 bases; J trimming: 6 bases; junction bases outside the gene matches: 12. The CDR3 extends over 19 amino acids. Germline V gene data show CDR1 as KGHDR and CDR2 as SFDVKD. CDR3: CATSDLMARLAGVPGELFF. In nucleotides, the CDR3 is TGTGCCACCAGTGATTTGATGGCGAGGCTAGCGGGAGTACCCGGGGAGCTGTTTTTT.

The V and J genes are TRBV30 and TRBJ1-3, with D uncertain. The CDR3 extends over 15 amino acids. V was pared by 5 bases and J by 0 bases, with 14 bases between. The germline gives CDR1 GTSNPN, CDR2 SVGIG (reference sequence). CDR3 in amino acids: CAWGRDLISGNTIYF. The CDR3 DNA follows: TGTGCCTGGGGTAGGGATCTTATCTCTGGAAACACCATATATTTT.

In its sample, this clonotype was seen a few times. CDR3 amino acids: CSAHHLTNTGELFF. The CDR3 bases are TGCAGTGCTCACCACCTTACGAACACCGGGGAGCTGTTTTTT. The rearrangement uses TRBV20-1 and TRBJ2-2; no firm D call. The CDR3 has 14 residues. Looked up from germline, CDR1 is DFQATT and CDR2 is SNEGSKA (reference sequence). V shed 5 bases and J shed 0 bases, with 10 bases lying between them.